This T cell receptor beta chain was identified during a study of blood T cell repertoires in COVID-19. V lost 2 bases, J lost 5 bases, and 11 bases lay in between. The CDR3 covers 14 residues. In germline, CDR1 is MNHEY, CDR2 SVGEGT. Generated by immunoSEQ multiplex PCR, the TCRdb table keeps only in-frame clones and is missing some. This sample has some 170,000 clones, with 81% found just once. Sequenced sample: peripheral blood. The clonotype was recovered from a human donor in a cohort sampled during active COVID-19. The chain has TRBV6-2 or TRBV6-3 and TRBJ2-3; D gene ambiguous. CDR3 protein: CASSYGFAVDTQYF. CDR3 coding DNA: TGTGCCAGCAGTTACGGGTTTGCGGTAGATACGCAGTATTTT.